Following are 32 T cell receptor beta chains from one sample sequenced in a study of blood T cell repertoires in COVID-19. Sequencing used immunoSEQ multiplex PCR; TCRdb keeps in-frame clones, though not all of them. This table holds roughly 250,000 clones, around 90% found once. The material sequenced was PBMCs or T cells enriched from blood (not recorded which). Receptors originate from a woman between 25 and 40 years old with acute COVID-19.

CDR3: CASSQVARDSYEQYF. In DNA, the CDR3 is TGTGCCAGCAGCCAAGTTGCCAGGGATAGCTACGAGCAGTACTTC. The chain has TRBV3-1 (or the pseudogene TRBV3-2) and TRBJ2-7; D is perhaps TRBD1 (5 bases). The CDR3 is made up of 15 amino acids. Trimming pared 1 base from V and 3 bases from J, leaving 13 bases between. Germline CDR1 LGHDT, CDR2 YNNKEL (reference sequence).

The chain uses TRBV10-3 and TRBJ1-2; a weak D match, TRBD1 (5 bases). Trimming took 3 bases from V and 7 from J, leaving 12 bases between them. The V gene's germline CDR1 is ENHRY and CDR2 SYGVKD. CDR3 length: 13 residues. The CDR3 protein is CAISESGKGGYTF. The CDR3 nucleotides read TGTGCCATCAGTGAATCAGGGAAAGGTGGCTACACCTTC.

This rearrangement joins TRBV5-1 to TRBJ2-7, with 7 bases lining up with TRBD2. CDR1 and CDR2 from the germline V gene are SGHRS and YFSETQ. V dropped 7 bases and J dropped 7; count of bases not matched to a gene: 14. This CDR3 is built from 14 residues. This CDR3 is CASRRAGELGEQYF. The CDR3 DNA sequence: TGCGCCAGCCGGAGGGCGGGAGAATTGGGTGAGCAGTACTTC.

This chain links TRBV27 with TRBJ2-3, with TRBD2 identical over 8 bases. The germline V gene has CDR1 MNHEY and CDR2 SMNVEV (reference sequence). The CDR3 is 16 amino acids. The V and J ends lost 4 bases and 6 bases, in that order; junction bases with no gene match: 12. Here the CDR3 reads CASSSTPSGRGDTQYF. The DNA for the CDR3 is TGTGCCAGCAGTTCTACTCCCAGCGGGAGAGGTGATACGCAGTATTTT.

This CDR3 reads CASSSRGGGGSYNSPLHF. In DNA, the CDR3 is TGTGCCAGCAGCTCAAGGGGGGGAGGGGGCTCCTATAATTCACCCCTCCACTTT. The V gene is TRBV7-6, the J gene TRBJ1-6; D perhaps matches TRBD1 (6 bases). V was trimmed by 4 bases and J by 0 bases, leaving 16 bases between them. Per the germline V gene, CDR1 is SGHVS and CDR2 is FNYEAQ. The CDR3 spans 18 residues.

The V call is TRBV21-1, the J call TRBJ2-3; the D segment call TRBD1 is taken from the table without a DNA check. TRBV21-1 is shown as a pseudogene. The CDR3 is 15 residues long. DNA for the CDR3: TGTGCCAGCAGCAAAGGTACAGGGGGTCATAATACGCAGTATTTT. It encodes CASSKGTGGHNTQYF.

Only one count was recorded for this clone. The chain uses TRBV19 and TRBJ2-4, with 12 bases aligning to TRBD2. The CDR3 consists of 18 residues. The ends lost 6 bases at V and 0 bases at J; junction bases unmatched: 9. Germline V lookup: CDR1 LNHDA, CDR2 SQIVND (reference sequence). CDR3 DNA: TGTGCCAGTAGGCCACTAGCGGGGGGAACCTTAGCCAAAAACATTCAGTACTTC. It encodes CASRPLAGGTLAKNIQYF.

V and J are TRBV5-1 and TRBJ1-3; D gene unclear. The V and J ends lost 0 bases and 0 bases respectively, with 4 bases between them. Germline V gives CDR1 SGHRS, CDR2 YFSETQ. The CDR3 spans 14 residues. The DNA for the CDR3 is TGCGCCAGCAGCTTGGACAACTCTGGAAACACCATATATTTT. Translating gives CASSLDNSGNTIYF.

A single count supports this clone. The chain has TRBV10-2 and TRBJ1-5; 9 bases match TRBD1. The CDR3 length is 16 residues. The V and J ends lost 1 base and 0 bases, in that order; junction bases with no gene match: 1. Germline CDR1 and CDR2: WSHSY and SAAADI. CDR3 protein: CASSEWDRDSNQPQHF. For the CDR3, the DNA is TGCGCCAGCAGTGAGTGGGACAGGGATAGCAATCAGCCCCAGCATTTT.

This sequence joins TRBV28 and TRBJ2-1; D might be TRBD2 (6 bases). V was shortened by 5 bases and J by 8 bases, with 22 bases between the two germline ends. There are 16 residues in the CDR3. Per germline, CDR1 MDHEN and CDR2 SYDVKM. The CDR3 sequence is CASSLRPGLSADEQFF. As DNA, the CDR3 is TGTGCCAGCAGTCTGAGGCCGGGACTCTCTGCGGATGAGCAGTTCTTC. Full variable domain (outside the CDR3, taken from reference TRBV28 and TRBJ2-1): DVKVTQSSRYLVKRTGEKVFLECVQDMDHENMFWYRQDPGLGLRLIYFSYDVKMKEKGDIPEGYSVSREKKERFSLILESASTNQTSMYLCASSLRPGLSADEQFFGPGTRLTVL.

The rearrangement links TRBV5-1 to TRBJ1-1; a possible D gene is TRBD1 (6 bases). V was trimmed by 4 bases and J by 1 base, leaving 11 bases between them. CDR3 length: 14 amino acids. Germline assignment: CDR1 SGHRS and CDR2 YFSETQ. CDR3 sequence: CASSVQTGNTEAFF. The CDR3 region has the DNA TGCGCCAGCAGCGTACAGACAGGGAACACTGAAGCTTTCTTT. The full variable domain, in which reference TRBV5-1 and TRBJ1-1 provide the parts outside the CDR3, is KAGVTQTPRYLIKTRGQQVTLSCSPISGHRSVSWYQQTPGQGLQFLFEYFSETQRNKGNFPGRFSGRQFSNSRSEMNVSTLELGDSALYLCASSVQTGNTEAFFGQGTRLTVV.

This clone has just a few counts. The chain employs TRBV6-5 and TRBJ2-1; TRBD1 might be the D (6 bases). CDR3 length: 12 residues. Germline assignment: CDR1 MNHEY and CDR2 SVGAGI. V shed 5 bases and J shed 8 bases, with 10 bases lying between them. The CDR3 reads CASSPRGDEQFF. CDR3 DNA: TGTGCCAGCAGTCCCAGGGGCGATGAGCAGTTCTTC.

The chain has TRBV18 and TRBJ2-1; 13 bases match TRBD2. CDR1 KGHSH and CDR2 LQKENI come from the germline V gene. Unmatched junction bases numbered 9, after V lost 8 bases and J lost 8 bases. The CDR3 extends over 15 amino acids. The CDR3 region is CASAEGLAGVHEQFF. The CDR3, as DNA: TGTGCCAGCGCGGAAGGACTAGCGGGAGTACATGAGCAGTTCTTC.

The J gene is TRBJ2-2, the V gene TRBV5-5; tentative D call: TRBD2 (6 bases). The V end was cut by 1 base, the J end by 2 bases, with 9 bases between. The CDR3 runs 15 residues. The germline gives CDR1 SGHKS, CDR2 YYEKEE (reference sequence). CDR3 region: CASSLRGVNTGELFF. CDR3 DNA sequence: TGTGCCAGCAGCTTGCGCGGGGTAAACACCGGGGAGCTGTTTTTT.

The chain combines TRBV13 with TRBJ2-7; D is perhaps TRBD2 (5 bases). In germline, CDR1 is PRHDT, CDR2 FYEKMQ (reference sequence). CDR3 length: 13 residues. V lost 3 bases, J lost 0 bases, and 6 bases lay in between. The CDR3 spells CASSLEDSYEQYF. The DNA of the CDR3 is TGTGCCAGCAGCTTGGAGGACTCCTACGAGCAGTACTTC.

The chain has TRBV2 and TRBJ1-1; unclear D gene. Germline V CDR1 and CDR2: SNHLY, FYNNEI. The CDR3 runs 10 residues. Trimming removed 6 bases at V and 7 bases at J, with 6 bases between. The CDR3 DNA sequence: TGTGCCAGCAGCGGGGTTGAAGCTTTCTTT. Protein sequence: CASSGVEAFF.

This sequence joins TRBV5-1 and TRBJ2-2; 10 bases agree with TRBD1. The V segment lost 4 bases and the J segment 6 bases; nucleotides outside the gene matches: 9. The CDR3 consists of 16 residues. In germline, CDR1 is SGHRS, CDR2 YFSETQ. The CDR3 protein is CASSPDFDRGPGELFF. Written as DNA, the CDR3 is TGCGCCAGCAGCCCAGACTTTGACAGGGGGCCCGGGGAGCTGTTTTTT.

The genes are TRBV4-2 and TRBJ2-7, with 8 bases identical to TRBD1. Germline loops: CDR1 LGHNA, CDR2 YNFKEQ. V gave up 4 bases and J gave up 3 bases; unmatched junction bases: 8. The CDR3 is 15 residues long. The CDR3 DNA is TGTGCCAGCAGCCCACGAACCGGACAGGGCTACGAGCAGTACTTC. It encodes CASSPRTGQGYEQYF.

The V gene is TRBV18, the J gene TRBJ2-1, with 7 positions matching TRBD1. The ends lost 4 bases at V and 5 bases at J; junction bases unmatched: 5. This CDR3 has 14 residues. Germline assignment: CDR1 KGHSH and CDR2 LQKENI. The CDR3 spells CASSRTDRNNEQFF. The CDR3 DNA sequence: TGTGCCAGCTCACGAACGGACAGGAACAATGAGCAGTTCTTC.

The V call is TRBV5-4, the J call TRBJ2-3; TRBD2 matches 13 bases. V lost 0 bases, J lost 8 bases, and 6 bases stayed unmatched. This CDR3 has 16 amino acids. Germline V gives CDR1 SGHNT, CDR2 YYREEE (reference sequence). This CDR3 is CASSLGTSGGARTQYF. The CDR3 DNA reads TGTGCCAGCAGCTTGGGTACTAGCGGGGGGGCTCGTACGCAGTATTTT.

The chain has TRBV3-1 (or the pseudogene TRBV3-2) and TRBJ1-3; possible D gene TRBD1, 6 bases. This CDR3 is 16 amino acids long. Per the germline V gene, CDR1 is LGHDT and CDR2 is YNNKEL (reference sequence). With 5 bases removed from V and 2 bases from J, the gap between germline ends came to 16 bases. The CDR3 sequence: CASSSRYRVAGNTIYF. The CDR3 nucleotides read TGTGCCAGCAGCTCGCGCTACAGGGTAGCTGGAAACACCATATATTTT.

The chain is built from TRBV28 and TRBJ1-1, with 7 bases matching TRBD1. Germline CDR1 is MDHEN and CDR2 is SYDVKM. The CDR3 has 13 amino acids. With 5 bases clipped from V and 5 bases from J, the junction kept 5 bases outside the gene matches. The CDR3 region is CASSPQGWTEAFF. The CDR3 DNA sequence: TGTGCCAGCAGTCCACAGGGGTGGACTGAAGCTTTCTTT.

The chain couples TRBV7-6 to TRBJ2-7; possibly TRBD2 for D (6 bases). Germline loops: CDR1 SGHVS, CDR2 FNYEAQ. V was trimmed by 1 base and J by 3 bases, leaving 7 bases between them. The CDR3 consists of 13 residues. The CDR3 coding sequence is TGTGCCAGCAGCTTAGGGGGAGGCTACGAGCAGTACTTC. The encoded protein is CASSLGGGYEQYF.

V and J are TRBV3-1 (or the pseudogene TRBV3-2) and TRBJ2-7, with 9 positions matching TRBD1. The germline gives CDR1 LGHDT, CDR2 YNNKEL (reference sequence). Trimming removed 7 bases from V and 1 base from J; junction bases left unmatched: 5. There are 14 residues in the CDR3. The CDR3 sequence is CASNPGTGSYEQYF. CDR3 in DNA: TGTGCCAGCAATCCCGGGACAGGGTCCTACGAGCAGTACTTC.

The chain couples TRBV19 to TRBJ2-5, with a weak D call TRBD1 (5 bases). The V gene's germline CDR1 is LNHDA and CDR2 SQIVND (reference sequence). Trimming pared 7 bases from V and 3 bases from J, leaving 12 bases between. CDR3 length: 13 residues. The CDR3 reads CASTSGIKETQYF. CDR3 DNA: TGTGCCAGTACTTCAGGGATTAAAGAGACCCAGTACTTC.

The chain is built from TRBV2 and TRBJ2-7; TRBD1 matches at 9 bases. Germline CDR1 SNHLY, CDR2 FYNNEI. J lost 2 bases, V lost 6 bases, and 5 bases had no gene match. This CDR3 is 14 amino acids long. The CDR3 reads CASRDRGFTYEQYF. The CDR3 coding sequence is TGTGCCAGCAGAGACAGGGGGTTTACCTACGAGCAGTACTTC.

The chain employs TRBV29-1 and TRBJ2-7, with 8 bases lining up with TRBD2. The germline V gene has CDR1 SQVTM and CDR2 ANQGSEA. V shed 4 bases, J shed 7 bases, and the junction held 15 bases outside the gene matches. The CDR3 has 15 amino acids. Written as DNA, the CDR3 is TGCAGCGTTGCGGTGGGTAGCGGGATGGCATCGGAGCAGTACTTC. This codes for CSVAVGSGMASEQYF.

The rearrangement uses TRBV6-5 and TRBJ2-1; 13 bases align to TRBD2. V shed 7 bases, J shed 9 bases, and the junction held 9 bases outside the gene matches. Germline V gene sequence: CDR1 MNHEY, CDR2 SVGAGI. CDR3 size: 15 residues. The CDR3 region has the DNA TGTGCCAGCAACCCGCGACTAGCGGGAGGATCTGAGCAGTTCTTC. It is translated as CASNPRLAGGSEQFF.

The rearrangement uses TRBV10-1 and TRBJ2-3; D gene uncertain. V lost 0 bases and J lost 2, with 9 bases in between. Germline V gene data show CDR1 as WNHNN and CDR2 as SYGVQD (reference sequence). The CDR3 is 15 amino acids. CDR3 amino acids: CASSESAQSTDTQYF. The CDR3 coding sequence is TGCGCCAGCAGTGAGTCGGCACAGTCCACAGATACGCAGTATTTT.

CDR3 loop: CASSQGATPSNQPQHF. Here the CDR3 DNA reads TGTGCCAGCAGCCAGGGAGCGACACCTAGCAATCAGCCCCAGCATTTT. This chain uses TRBV3-1 (or the pseudogene TRBV3-2) with TRBJ1-5; D not resolved. Germline V lookup: CDR1 LGHDT, CDR2 YNNKEL (reference sequence). The CDR3 covers 16 residues. V lost 3 bases and J lost 0, with 12 bases in between.

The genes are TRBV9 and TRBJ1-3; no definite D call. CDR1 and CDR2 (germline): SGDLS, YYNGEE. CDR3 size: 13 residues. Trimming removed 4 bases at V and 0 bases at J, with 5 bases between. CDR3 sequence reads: CASSPFSGNTIYF. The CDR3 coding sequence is TGTGCCAGCAGCCCATTCTCTGGAAACACCATATATTTT.

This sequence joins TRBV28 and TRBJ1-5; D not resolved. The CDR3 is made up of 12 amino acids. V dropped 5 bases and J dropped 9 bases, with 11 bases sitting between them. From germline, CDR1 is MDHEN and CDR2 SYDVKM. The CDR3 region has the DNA TGTGCCAGCAGTACCCCGCTGGCGCCCCAGCATTTT. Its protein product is CASSTPLAPQHF.